A selection of T cell receptor beta chains follows, all from one sample in a study of cytomegalovirus exposure and HLA in healthy donors. The table came from immunoSEQ multiplex PCR; TCRdb's copy has only in-frame clones and leaves some out. Altogether 150,000 to 200,000 clones are present, 75% to 85% being singletons, with the ten largest covering 0.35% to 0.5%. Material for sequencing was PBMCs. The source of these receptors is a male donor in good health and CMV-seropositive. Both conserved end residues are part of each CDR3. The D gene is left open where the match is weak. Clone size is shown for a subset of rows, as once, few, many or a class of expanded clone.

clone size: once
V gene: TRBV6-1
J gene: TRBJ1-5
CDR3 length: 13
D gene: NA
CDR3 protein: CASRSLSNQPQHF
CDR3 DNA: TGTGCCAGCAGATCACTGTCCAATCAGCCCCAGCATTTT

clone size: NA
V gene: TRBV10-3
J gene: TRBJ2-7
CDR3 length: 12
D gene: NA
CDR3 protein: CAISEQRDEQYF
CDR3 DNA: TGTGCCATCAGTGAGCAGAGGGACGAGCAGTACTTC

clone size: NA
V gene: TRBV7-9
J gene: TRBJ2-7
CDR3 length: 16
D gene: NA
CDR3 protein: CASSSDTPSNWYEQYF
CDR3 DNA: TGTGCCAGCAGCTCCGACACTCCCTCAAATTGGTACGAGCAGTACTTC

clone size: NA
V gene: TRBV6-6
J gene: TRBJ2-7
CDR3 length: 13
D gene: TRBD1
CDR3 protein: CASSINRGDEQYF
CDR3 DNA: TGTGCCAGCAGTATCAACAGGGGTGACGAGCAGTACTTC

clone size: few
V gene: TRBV6-5
J gene: TRBJ1-2
CDR3 length: 13
D gene: NA
CDR3 protein: CASNLQGDYGYTF
CDR3 DNA: TGTGCCAGCAACTTACAGGGTGACTATGGCTACACCTTC

clone size: few
V gene: TRBV27
J gene: TRBJ2-1
CDR3 length: 14
D gene: NA
CDR3 protein: CASSLRQPDNEQFF
CDR3 DNA: TGTGCCAGCAGTTTGCGACAACCAGACAATGAGCAGTTCTTC

clone size: NA
V gene: TRBV6-5
J gene: TRBJ1-3
CDR3 length: 15
D gene: NA
CDR3 protein: CASSYSLRSGNTIYF
CDR3 DNA: TGTGCCAGCAGTTACTCCCTTCGCTCTGGAAACACCATATATTTT

clone size: NA
V gene: TRBV7-9
J gene: TRBJ1-1
CDR3 length: 16
D gene: TRBD1
CDR3 protein: CSSRPKIQGANTEAFF
CDR3 DNA: TGTTCCAGCAGACCAAAGATACAGGGGGCGAACACTGAAGCTTTCTTT

clone size: once
V gene: TRBV4-3
J gene: TRBJ1-1
CDR3 length: 16
D gene: NA
CDR3 protein: CASSQELVGVRSEAFF
CDR3 DNA: TGCGCCAGCAGCCAAGAATTAGTAGGGGTACGGAGTGAAGCTTTCTTT

clone size: NA
V gene: TRBV10-3
J gene: TRBJ2-2
CDR3 length: 14
D gene: NA
CDR3 protein: CAITSLLEPGELFF
CDR3 DNA: TGTGCCATCACCTCGCTGCTAGAACCCGGGGAGCTGTTTTTT

clone size: NA
V gene: TRBV5-1
J gene: TRBJ1-1
CDR3 length: 12
D gene: TRBD1
CDR3 protein: CASSPDRTEAFF
CDR3 DNA: TGCGCCAGCAGTCCGGACAGGACTGAAGCTTTCTTT

clone size: NA
V gene: TRBV11-2
J gene: TRBJ2-1
CDR3 length: 15
D gene: NA
CDR3 protein: CASSNGLAPYNEQFF
CDR3 DNA: TGTGCCAGCTCTAACGGACTGGCACCGTACAATGAGCAGTTCTTC

clone size: NA
V gene: TRBV19
J gene: TRBJ2-6
CDR3 length: 15
D gene: NA
CDR3 protein: CASSIRGSGANVLTF
CDR3 DNA: TGTGCCAGTAGTATCCGGGGATCTGGGGCCAACGTCCTGACTTTC

clone size: NA
V gene: TRBV4-2
J gene: TRBJ2-5
CDR3 length: 17
D gene: TRBD2
CDR3 protein: CASSQEWGLEGGETQYF
CDR3 DNA: TGTGCCAGCAGCCAAGAGTGGGGACTAGAGGGAGGGGAGACCCAGTACTTC

clone size: NA
V gene: TRBV11-1
J gene: TRBJ1-1
CDR3 length: 16
D gene: TRBD1
CDR3 protein: CASSVGDRARGTEAFF
CDR3 DNA: TGTGCCAGCAGCGTGGGGGACAGGGCTAGGGGCACTGAAGCTTTCTTT

clone size: NA
V gene: TRBV10-1
J gene: TRBJ2-3
CDR3 length: 19
D gene: TRBD2
CDR3 protein: CASSELRGTSGWSTDTQYF
CDR3 DNA: TGCGCCAGCAGTGAGTTGAGGGGGACTAGCGGGTGGAGCACAGATACGCAGTATTTT

clone size: NA
V gene: TRBV4-3
J gene: TRBJ2-3
CDR3 length: 13
D gene: NA
CDR3 protein: CASSQGPDRTQYF
CDR3 DNA: TGCGCCAGCAGCCAGGGCCCGGATCGGACGCAGTATTTT

clone size: once
V gene: TRBV11-3
J gene: TRBJ1-6
CDR3 length: 13
D gene: NA
CDR3 protein: CASSLTGGSPLHF
CDR3 DNA: TGTGCCAGCAGCTTAACAGGAGGGTCACCCCTCCACTTT

clone size: NA
V gene: TRBV7-3
J gene: TRBJ1-5
CDR3 length: 14
D gene: NA
CDR3 protein: CASSSGRSNQPQHF
CDR3 DNA: TGTGCCAGCAGTTCAGGGCGTAGCAATCAGCCCCAGCATTTT

clone size: few
V gene: TRBV5-1
J gene: TRBJ1-3
CDR3 length: 15
D gene: NA
CDR3 protein: CASSLGARSGNTIYF
CDR3 DNA: TGCGCCAGCAGCTTGGGGGCCCGCTCTGGAAACACCATATATTTT

clone size: NA
V gene: TRBV6-5
J gene: TRBJ1-2
CDR3 length: 14
D gene: NA
CDR3 protein: CASSSGTLNYGYTF
CDR3 DNA: TGTGCCAGCAGTTCCGGGACACTAAACTATGGCTACACCTTC

clone size: few
V gene: TRBV6-5
J gene: TRBJ2-2
CDR3 length: 16
D gene: TRBD2
CDR3 protein: CASSYSGPGGDGELFF
CDR3 DNA: TGTGCCAGCAGTTACTCTGGACCCGGGGGGGACGGGGAGCTGTTTTTT

clone size: NA
V gene: TRBV14
J gene: TRBJ2-3
CDR3 length: 16
D gene: TRBD2
CDR3 protein: CASSSSLAGVTDTQYF
CDR3 DNA: TGTGCCAGCAGCTCCTCACTAGCGGGGGTCACAGATACGCAGTATTTT

clone size: few
V gene: TRBV15
J gene: TRBJ1-2
CDR3 length: 14
D gene: NA
CDR3 protein: CATSQVGPVYGYTF
CDR3 DNA: TGTGCCACCAGCCAGGTGGGCCCCGTCTATGGCTACACCTTC

clone size: NA
V gene: TRBV4-3
J gene: TRBJ2-3
CDR3 length: 17
D gene: TRBD1
CDR3 protein: CASSQELPRQGSDTQYF
CDR3 DNA: TGCGCCAGCAGCCAAGAACTTCCGAGACAGGGGTCAGATACGCAGTATTTT

clone size: NA
V gene: TRBV5-5
J gene: TRBJ1-1
CDR3 length: 14
D gene: NA
CDR3 protein: CASSQEGVNTEAFF
CDR3 DNA: TGTGCCAGCAGCCAAGAAGGGGTTAACACTGAAGCTTTCTTT

clone size: NA
V gene: TRBV30
J gene: TRBJ1-1
CDR3 length: 14
D gene: NA
CDR3 protein: CAWKPGKGSTEAFF
CDR3 DNA: TGTGCCTGGAAACCGGGGAAGGGATCGACTGAAGCTTTCTTT

clone size: NA
V gene: TRBV5-8
J gene: TRBJ1-5
CDR3 length: 14
D gene: NA
CDR3 protein: CASSLLGVNQPQHF
CDR3 DNA: TGTGCCAGCAGCTTGTTGGGCGTCAATCAGCCCCAGCATTTT

clone size: NA
V gene: TRBV11-2
J gene: TRBJ2-3
CDR3 length: 13
D gene: NA
CDR3 protein: CASSLVLLDTQYF
CDR3 DNA: TGTGCCAGCAGCTTAGTGCTACTAGATACGCAGTATTTT

clone size: NA
V gene: TRBV7-9
J gene: TRBJ1-5
CDR3 length: 16
D gene: NA
CDR3 protein: CSSSSSSGGQGQPQHF
CDR3 DNA: TGTTCCAGCAGCTCCTCCTCGGGGGGGCAGGGTCAGCCCCAGCATTTT

clone size: NA
V gene: TRBV2
J gene: TRBJ1-4
CDR3 length: 15
D gene: TRBD1
CDR3 protein: CASSALTGVNEKLFF
CDR3 DNA: TGTGCCAGCAGTGCCCTGACAGGGGTTAATGAAAAACTGTTTTTT

clone size: NA
V gene: TRBV4-1
J gene: TRBJ1-3
CDR3 length: 15
D gene: TRBD1
CDR3 protein: CASSQHGTEENTIYF
CDR3 DNA: TGCGCCAGCAGCCAACATGGGACAGAAGAGAACACCATATATTTT

clone size: NA
V gene: TRBV7-2
J gene: TRBJ2-3
CDR3 length: 17
D gene: TRBD2
CDR3 protein: CASSLVASGGARDTQYF
CDR3 DNA: TGTGCCAGCAGCTTAGTAGCTAGCGGGGGGGCCCGGGATACGCAGTATTTT

clone size: NA
V gene: TRBV4-3
J gene: TRBJ2-7
CDR3 length: 16
D gene: TRBD2
CDR3 protein: CASSQTASGSSYEQYF
CDR3 DNA: TGCGCCAGCAGCCAAACCGCTAGCGGGAGCTCGTACGAGCAGTACTTC

clone size: NA
V gene: TRBV7-2
J gene: TRBJ1-3
CDR3 length: 16
D gene: NA
CDR3 protein: CASSLDRTRSGNTIYF
CDR3 DNA: TGTGCCAGCAGCCTTGATCGGACAAGATCTGGAAACACCATATATTTT

clone size: NA
V gene: TRBV7-2
J gene: TRBJ1-4
CDR3 length: 15
D gene: NA
CDR3 protein: CASSLSGSLNEKLFF
CDR3 DNA: TGTGCCAGCAGCCTATCAGGTTCTCTTAATGAAAAACTGTTTTTT

clone size: few
V gene: TRBV4-3
J gene: TRBJ1-1
CDR3 length: 15
D gene: NA
CDR3 protein: CASSQGIGLNTEAFF
CDR3 DNA: TGCGCCAGCAGCCAAGGGATTGGGCTGAACACTGAAGCTTTCTTT

clone size: NA
V gene: TRBV29-1
J gene: TRBJ2-7
CDR3 length: 12
D gene: TRBD1
CDR3 protein: CSVGQNSYEQYF
CDR3 DNA: TGCAGCGTGGGACAGAACTCCTACGAGCAGTACTTC

clone size: NA
V gene: TRBV7-9
J gene: TRBJ1-1
CDR3 length: 14
D gene: TRBD1
CDR3 protein: CASTPGTANTEAFF
CDR3 DNA: TGTGCCAGCACCCCCGGGACAGCGAACACTGAAGCTTTCTTT

clone size: NA
V gene: TRBV30
J gene: TRBJ2-1
CDR3 length: 15
D gene: TRBD2
CDR3 protein: CAWSVRLAGDTEQFF
CDR3 DNA: TGTGCCTGGAGTGTACGGCTAGCGGGAGACACTGAGCAGTTCTTC

clone size: NA
V gene: TRBV19
J gene: TRBJ2-3
CDR3 length: 15
D gene: TRBD1
CDR3 protein: CASMPGQGRTDTQYF
CDR3 DNA: TGTGCCAGTATGCCGGGACAGGGAAGAACAGATACGCAGTATTTT